The clone carrying this T cell receptor (beta chain) was counted a few times. This CDR3 is 14 amino acids long. CDR1 is SGHAT and CDR2 is FQNNGV in the germline V gene. The trim removed 0 bases at V and 5 bases at J, leaving 3 bases unmatched. The data belong to a study of beta chain features in type 1 diabetes. Isolated RNA was reverse transcribed in full, so expressed TCRB transcripts were sequenced. Some clones are missing from TCRdb's copy, which holds only in-frame ones; the method was immunoSEQ multiplex PCR. The data hold hundreds of thousands of clones, with around 9.6% observed a single time.

This TCR derives from a woman aged 18-29 years in good health. This sequence joins TRBV11-2 and TRBJ2-7; 8 nucleotides agree with TRBD1. Sequenced material: naive CD4+ T cells from blood. For the CDR3, the DNA is TGTGCCAGCAGCTTAGACAGGGGGCTCCACGAGCAGTACTTC. This codes for CASSLDRGLHEQYF. The full variable domain, in which reference TRBV11-2 and TRBJ2-7 provide the parts outside the CDR3, is EAGVAQSPRYKIIEKRQSVAFWCNPISGHATLYWYQQILGQGPKLLIQFQNNGVVDDSQLPKDRFSAERLKGVDSTLKIQPAKLEDSAVYLCASSLDRGLHEQYFGPGTRLTVT.